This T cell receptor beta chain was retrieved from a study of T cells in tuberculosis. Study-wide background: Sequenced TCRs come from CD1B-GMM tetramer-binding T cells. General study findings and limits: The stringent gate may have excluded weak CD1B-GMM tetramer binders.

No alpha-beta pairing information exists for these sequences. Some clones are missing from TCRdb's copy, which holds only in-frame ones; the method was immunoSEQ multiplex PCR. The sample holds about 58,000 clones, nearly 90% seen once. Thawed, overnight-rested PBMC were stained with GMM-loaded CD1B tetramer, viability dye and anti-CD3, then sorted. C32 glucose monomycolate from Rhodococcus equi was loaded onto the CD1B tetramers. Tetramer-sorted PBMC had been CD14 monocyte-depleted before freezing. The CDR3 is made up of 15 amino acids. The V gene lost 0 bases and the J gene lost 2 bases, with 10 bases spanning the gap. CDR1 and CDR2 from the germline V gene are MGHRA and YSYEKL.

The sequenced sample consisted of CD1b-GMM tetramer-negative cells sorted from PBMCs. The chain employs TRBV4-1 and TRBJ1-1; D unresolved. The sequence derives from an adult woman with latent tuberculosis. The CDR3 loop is CASSQDRAVNTEAFF. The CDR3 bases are TGCGCCAGCAGCCAAGATCGAGCGGTAAACACTGAAGCTTTCTTT.